This TCR beta chain is drawn from a study of blood T cells in healthy people across ages. Study-wide context: About one barcoded beta molecule per two T cells came from capture by template switching.

Study observations and caveats: Fewer expanded clones and more diversity marked long-lived versus aged donors.

Combining a sample-barcoded 5' primer with a J-beta primer mix, a second PCR ran for about 7 to 11 cycles. Each TCR beta cDNA got a 12-nucleotide random molecular identifier. Samples each returned at least 3 million CDR3-containing paired-end reads. One entry per CDR3 protein, called by TCRdb with MiXCR from the 5' RACE reads. The sample includes 1,500,000 or so distinct CDR3 sequences, about 42% of them seen just once. Points on this clonotype: Its antigen remains unknown.

The CDR3 has 13 amino acids. The germline V gene encodes CDR1 SNHLY and CDR2 FYNNEI. Trimming took off 10 bases at V and 1 base at J, with 13 bases between the two ends. Specimen: blood. The chain links TRBV2 to TRBJ1-1; tentative D call: TRBD1 (6 bases). This clonotype was obtained from a woman younger than 30 in good health. In DNA form, the CDR3 reads TGTGCCATCCCGACAGGCGCGAACACTGAAGCTTTCTTT. Residues: CAIPTGANTEAFF.